The 4 T cell receptor beta chains reported below all come from one sample, sequenced in a study of shared clonotypes between healthy human individuals. Clones were read by immunoSEQ multiplex PCR, and TCRdb kept only the in-frame ones, dropping some. The repertoire includes about 1 million clones, 70% to 80% of them detected once, and approximately 0.56% sits in the top ten. Sequencing input: memory CD4+ T cells from PBMCs. The subset: CD45RA-negative fraction. Receptor source: a man aged 18 to 30 in good health. Some clones in this sample may be carry-over from other donors' samples.

The table lists this clone with a count of one. The V call is TRBV2, the J call TRBJ2-1, with 7 bases identical to TRBD2. V lost 8 bases and J lost 8; bases outside the gene matches: 6. Germline CDR1 reads SNHLY; CDR2 reads FYNNEI. This CDR3 is built from 12 residues. CDR3 region: CASREAVDEQFF. The CDR3 nucleotides are TGTGCCAGCCGGGAGGCAGTGGATGAGCAGTTCTTC.

The rearrangement uses TRBV30 and TRBJ1-3; D not certain. The CDR3 sequence is 16 residues long. Germline V gene data show CDR1 as GTSNPN and CDR2 as SVGIG (reference sequence). The germline V and J ends were trimmed by 1 base and 0 bases, with 13 bases remaining between them. This CDR3 reads CAWSGRWGSSGNTIYF. The DNA of the CDR3 is TGTGCCTGGAGTGGTCGCTGGGGAAGCTCTGGAAACACCATATATTTT.

This clone was recorded only once. The chain recombines TRBV9 with TRBJ2-1, with a weak D call TRBD2 (5 bases). V lost 0 bases and J lost 4, with 11 bases in between. The CDR3 length is 15 residues. Germline CDR1 reads SGDLS; CDR2 reads YYNGEE. CDR3 DNA: TGTGCCAGCAGCGTAGACGAGGGAGAGTACAATGAGCAGTTCTTC. Its protein product is CASSVDEGEYNEQFF.

The V call is TRBV6-5, the J call TRBJ2-1; 14 nucleotides match TRBD2. Germline CDR1 MNHEY, CDR2 SVGAGI. With 6 bases clipped from V and 12 bases from J, the junction kept 10 bases outside the gene matches. CDR3 size: 15 residues. CDR3 sequence reads: CASRETSGRVQGQFF. In DNA, the CDR3 is TGTGCCAGCAGGGAGACTAGCGGGAGGGTCCAGGGGCAGTTCTTC.